The source of this T cell receptor (beta chain) is a study of blood T cell repertoires in COVID-19. The wider study: Acute-phase and convalescent COVID-19 samples originated in the United States, Italy and Spain. The analysed material was cDNA or gDNA that came from T cells, B-cell-depleted T cells, or PBMCs.

Source study methods: Estimation of nucleated cell counts was performed using reference gene primer amplification. TCRdb's table, derived via immunoSEQ multiplex PCR, lists solely in-frame clones and lacks some. V and J calls and clone size are as listed in that table; D and trimming were resolved from the DNA. The profile shows tens of thousands of clones, 65% to 85% of them singletons. The sequence came from a man aged 50-59 years with active COVID-19. The sequenced material came from peripheral blood.

CDR3 in amino acids: CASSEGYASLHLSGANVLTF. The CDR3 DNA reads TGTGCCAGCAGCGAGGGATATGCAAGCCTCCATCTCTCTGGGGCCAACGTCCTGACTTTC. V usage is TRBV6-6 and J usage is TRBJ2-6; TRBD2 is a possible D gene (5 bases). V lost 6 bases to trimming and J lost 0 bases, with 24 bases between them. Germline-derived CDR1 and CDR2 are MNHNY and SVGAGI (reference sequence). The CDR3 is 20 amino acids.